This TCR beta chain was sequenced for a study of T cells in Graves' hyperthyroidism and ophthalmopathy. This clonotype was counted ten times or more. Amplification yielded TCR beta CDR3 regions, with RNA transcripts as the source. An initial round of RT-PCR targeting the TCR CDR3 relied on the HTBI primer set. TCRdb reanalysed the multiplex PCR reads using MiXCR and keeps one entry per CDR3 protein. This sample has about 560,000 distinct CDR3 sequences, with 15% to 19% found just once. The CDR3 has 13 residues. The V and J ends lost 1 base and 5 bases respectively, with 12 bases between them. CDR1 and CDR2 from the germline V gene are DFQATT and SNEGSKA (reference sequence).

This clonotype was obtained from a woman in her 30s with Graves' hyperthyroidism. The chain has TRBV20-1 and TRBJ2-7; D remains unclear. Sample: blood. The CDR3 DNA is TGCAGTGCTAGAGTCCCTTTGCCGAACGAGCAGTACTTC. Translating it yields CSARVPLPNEQYF.